Listed below are T cell receptor beta chains from one sample, sequenced in a study of shared T cell receptors in the human thymus. Sequenced by immunoSEQ multiplex PCR; TCRdb stores in-frame clones only, minus some. The sample records approximately 490,000 clones, more than 75% being singletons. The data also belong to a second study, concerning human thymus T cells.

The sample consisted of thymocytes. These receptors came from a boy in the first two years of life with a congenital heart defect. Both conserved end residues are part of each CDR3. The order of the fields is J gene, clone size, D gene, V gene, CDR3 length, CDR3 DNA, CDR3 protein. The D gene is left open where the match is weak. The size field is filled for only some rows; it gives once, few, many or a size class.

TRBJ1-1,-,-,TRBV6-5,11,TGTGCCAGCCGGGATAACACTGAAGCTTTCTTT,CASRDNTEAFF
TRBJ2-6,-,-,TRBV5-1,17,TGCGCCAGCAGCACACCACATGGCCCCTCTGGGGCCAACGTCCTGACTTTC,CASSTPHGPSGANVLTF
TRBJ2-1,few,-,TRBV13,12,TGTGCCAGCAGCTTAGATAGGGGGAGCCCGTTCTTC,CASSLDRGSPFF
TRBJ2-1,few,TRBD2,TRBV7-3,16,TGTGCCAGCAGCTTAGGTGGGACTAGCGGATACAATGAGCAGTTCTTC,CASSLGGTSGYNEQFF
TRBJ1-1,few,-,TRBV30,13,TGTGCCTGGGGGGTGAGGGTGAACACTGAAGCTTTCTTT,CAWGVRVNTEAFF
TRBJ2-3,-,TRBD2,TRBV5-1,16,TGCGCCAGCAGCCTGTGGACTAGCGGGGGCACAGATACGCAGTATTTT,CASSLWTSGGTDTQYF
TRBJ2-7,few,TRBD2,TRBV7-9,15,TGTGCCAGCGCCCTCGGGACTAGCGGGACCTACGAGCAGTACTTC,CASALGTSGTYEQYF
TRBJ2-3,-,-,TRBV27,14,TGTGCCAGCGCCCTAGGGACTGCCACATATACGCAGTATTTT,CASALGTATYTQYF
TRBJ2-7,-,-,TRBV19,14,TGTGCCAGTAGTACAAGTAGCCGCCCCTACGAGCAGTACTTC,CASSTSSRPYEQYF
TRBJ2-7,-,TRBD2,TRBV28,15,TGTGCCAGCAGCCCCCGGGCTAGCGGCTCCTACGAGCAGTACTTC,CASSPRASGSYEQYF
TRBJ2-7,-,TRBD1,TRBV11-3,14,TGTGCCAGCAGCCCCACAGGGGTGATCCACGAGCAGTACTTC,CASSPTGVIHEQYF
TRBJ1-3,-,-,TRBV28,21,TGTGCCAGCAGTTTCCAATGCCCTCCAGGAAGTCCAATCGACTCTGGAAACACCATATATTTT,CASSFQCPPGSPIDSGNTIYF
TRBJ2-2,-,-,TRBV5-8,14,TGTGCCAGCAGCCCCTCAGGGGACACCGGGGAGCTGTTTTTT,CASSPSGDTGELFF
TRBJ2-3,-,TRBD1,TRBV6-1,16,TGTGCCAGCAGTGTTTGGGACAGGGTGCGCACAGATACGCAGTATTTT,CASSVWDRVRTDTQYF
TRBJ2-2,-,-,TRBV11-2,17,TGTGCCAGCAGCTTAGATCTCTACAGGCCGCCGGCCGGGGAGCTGTTTTTT,CASSLDLYRPPAGELFF
TRBJ2-1,-,TRBD1,TRBV5-4,16,TGTGCCAGCAGCCCCGGGGACAGGGGCGACTACAATGAGCAGTTCTTC,CASSPGDRGDYNEQFF
TRBJ1-5,-,TRBD1,TRBV6-1,17,TGTGCCAGCAGTGCGTGGAGGGGGCTTTATAGCAATCAGCCCCAGCATTTT,CASSAWRGLYSNQPQHF
TRBJ2-7,few,TRBD1,TRBV27,15,TGTGCCAGCAGTTTCCGTTACAGGGGGGCCTACGAGCAGTACTTC,CASSFRYRGAYEQYF
TRBJ2-3,-,TRBD2,TRBV5-4,16,TGTGCCAGCAGCTTGCTAGCGGGAGGGTTAGCAGATACGCAGTATTTT,CASSLLAGGLADTQYF
TRBJ2-4,-,TRBD2,TRBV10-1,19,TGCGCCAGCAGAGGGGGGGCTAGCGGGACAAGTGCAGCCAAAAACATTCAGTACTTC,CASRGGASGTSAAKNIQYF